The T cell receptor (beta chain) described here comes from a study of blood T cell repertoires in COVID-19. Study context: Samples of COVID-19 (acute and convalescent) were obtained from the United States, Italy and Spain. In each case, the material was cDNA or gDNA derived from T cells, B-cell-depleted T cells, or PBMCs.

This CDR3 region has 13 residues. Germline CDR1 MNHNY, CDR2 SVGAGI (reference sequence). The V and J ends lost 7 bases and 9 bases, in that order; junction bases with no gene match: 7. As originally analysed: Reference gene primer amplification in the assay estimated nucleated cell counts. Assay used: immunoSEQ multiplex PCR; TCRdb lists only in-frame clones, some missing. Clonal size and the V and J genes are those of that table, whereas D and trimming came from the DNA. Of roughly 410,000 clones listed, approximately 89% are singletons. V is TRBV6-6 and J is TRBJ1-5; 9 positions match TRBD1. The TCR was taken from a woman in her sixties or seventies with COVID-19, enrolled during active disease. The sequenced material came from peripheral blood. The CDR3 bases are TGTGCCAGCAAGGCACAGGGACAGGGGCCCCAGCATTTT. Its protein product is CASKAQGQGPQHF.